The T cell receptor beta chain under discussion was sequenced for a study of T cell changes during pregnancy in multiple sclerosis. Only in-frame clones appear in the TCRdb table, and some are missing; sequencing was by immunoSEQ multiplex PCR. The sample lists approximately 51,000 clones, 92% occurring once. Deletions cut 0 bases from V and 5 bases from J, with 19 bases between. CDR1 SNHLY and CDR2 FYNNEI come from the germline V gene. The CDR3 runs to 17 residues. Sample: CD4+ T cells from peripheral blood mononuclear cells, taken after pregnancy. The J gene is TRBJ1-2, the V gene TRBV2; tentative D call: TRBD1 (5 bases). The TCR was taken from a female donor with multiple sclerosis, enrolled in a pregnancy study. Here the CDR3 DNA reads TGTGCCAGCAGTGAAGCGGGTGCAGGGTCATTGAGGTATGGCTACACCTTC. This encodes CASSEAGAGSLRYGYTF.